This is a list of T cell receptor beta chains from one sample in a study of identical twins. Each CDR3 protein is one row after TCRdb ran MiXCR on the 5' RACE reads. The data hold 550,000 to 700,000 distinct CDR3 sequences, with 9.6% observed a single time. This same sample was also taken into another study, of yellow fever vaccine responses in identical twins.

Sequencing input: PBMCs. Every receptor here comes from a woman between 18 and 29 years old in good health. Each CDR3 is given with its conserved first and last residue. Each record gives: J gene, clone size, V gene, D gene, CDR3 protein, CDR3 DNA. A D gene is named only where the DNA matches it firmly. Not all rows give a size; the values are once, few, many and, for expanded clones, a class.

j_gene: TRBJ2-7; abundance: NA; v_gene: TRBV4-3; d_gene: NA; CDR3aa: CASSQDVTLGDGTYEQYF; CDR3nt: TGCGCCAGCAGCCAAGATGTTACCTTGGGGGACGGAACCTACGAGCAGTACTTC
j_gene: TRBJ2-7; abundance: few; v_gene: TRBV20-1; d_gene: NA; CDR3aa: CSAQRGGGLSYEQYF; CDR3nt: TGCAGTGCTCAGAGAGGGGGAGGGCTATCCTACGAGCAGTACTTC
j_gene: TRBJ2-1; abundance: NA; v_gene: TRBV5-1; d_gene: NA; CDR3aa: CASSFDDNEQFF; CDR3nt: TGCGCCAGCAGCTTTGATGACAATGAGCAGTTCTTC
j_gene: TRBJ2-3; abundance: NA; v_gene: TRBV6-4; d_gene: NA; CDR3aa: CASSVDDTDTQYF; CDR3nt: TGTGCCAGCAGTGTTGATGACACAGATACGCAGTATTTT
j_gene: TRBJ2-3; abundance: few; v_gene: TRBV6-8; d_gene: TRBD2; CDR3aa: CASIPTSGVGTDTQYF; CDR3nt: TGTGCCAGCATCCCAACTAGCGGGGTCGGCACAGATACGCAGTATTTT
j_gene: TRBJ2-5; abundance: few; v_gene: TRBV6-2/TRBV6-3; d_gene: NA; CDR3aa: CASSYSQDPLQETQYF; CDR3nt: TGTGCCAGCAGTTACTCCCAGGATCCTCTTCAAGAGACCCAGTACTTC
j_gene: TRBJ1-2; abundance: few; v_gene: TRBV4-3; d_gene: NA; CDR3aa: CASSQDRGERGSMGYTF; CDR3nt: TGCGCCAGCAGCCAAGATCGGGGGGAAAGAGGTTCCATGGGCTACACCTTC
j_gene: TRBJ2-5; abundance: NA; v_gene: TRBV2; d_gene: NA; CDR3aa: CASRLQTGSQETQYF; CDR3nt: TGTGCCAGCAGACTACAGACAGGAAGCCAAGAGACCCAGTACTTC
j_gene: TRBJ2-2; abundance: NA; v_gene: TRBV25-1; d_gene: NA; CDR3aa: CASRQGSNTGELFF; CDR3nt: TGTGCCAGCAGACAGGGCTCGAACACCGGGGAGCTGTTTTTT
j_gene: TRBJ1-1; abundance: NA; v_gene: TRBV2; d_gene: NA; CDR3aa: CASRVGQNTEAFF; CDR3nt: TGTGCCAGCAGAGTGGGTCAGAACACTGAAGCTTTCTTT
j_gene: TRBJ2-5; abundance: few; v_gene: TRBV20-1; d_gene: TRBD2; CDR3aa: CSATLSRGGQETQYF; CDR3nt: TGCAGTGCTACTCTATCGCGCGGGGGCCAAGAGACCCAGTACTTC
j_gene: TRBJ1-1; abundance: NA; v_gene: TRBV20-1; d_gene: NA; CDR3aa: CSASPITKNTEAFF; CDR3nt: TGCAGTGCTAGTCCCATCACAAAGAACACTGAAGCTTTCTTT
j_gene: TRBJ2-7; abundance: few; v_gene: TRBV27; d_gene: NA; CDR3aa: CASSLALYYEQYF; CDR3nt: TGTGCCAGCAGTTTGGCCCTATACTACGAGCAGTACTTC
j_gene: TRBJ1-4; abundance: NA; v_gene: TRBV28; d_gene: NA; CDR3aa: CASSSAGLNEKLFF; CDR3nt: TGTGCCAGCAGTTCGGCAGGCCTAAATGAAAAACTGTTTTTT
j_gene: TRBJ2-1; abundance: few; v_gene: TRBV18; d_gene: TRBD2; CDR3aa: CASSPLAGGPVIYNEQFF; CDR3nt: TGTGCCAGCTCACCTCTAGCGGGAGGGCCTGTGATTTACAATGAGCAGTTCTTC
j_gene: TRBJ2-7; abundance: many; v_gene: TRBV5-1; d_gene: NA; CDR3aa: CASSPGTGRDEQYF; CDR3nt: TGCGCCAGCAGCCCCGGTACAGGGAGGGACGAGCAGTACTTC
j_gene: TRBJ2-7; abundance: few; v_gene: TRBV5-1; d_gene: NA; CDR3aa: CASSYTGTEQYF; CDR3nt: TGCGCCAGCAGCTACACAGGGACCGAGCAGTACTTC
j_gene: TRBJ2-7; abundance: NA; v_gene: TRBV5-1; d_gene: NA; CDR3aa: CASSLAQRSYEQYF; CDR3nt: TGCGCCAGCAGCTTGGCACAGAGGTCCTACGAGCAGTACTTC
j_gene: TRBJ1-1; abundance: NA; v_gene: TRBV29-1; d_gene: NA; CDR3aa: CSVEGERIEAFF; CDR3nt: TGCAGCGTTGAGGGGGAGCGGATTGAAGCTTTCTTT
j_gene: TRBJ2-2; abundance: NA; v_gene: TRBV20-1; d_gene: TRBD2; CDR3aa: CSARELAGGTGELFF; CDR3nt: TGCAGTGCTAGAGAGCTAGCGGGAGGAACCGGGGAGCTGTTTTTT
j_gene: TRBJ2-2; abundance: many; v_gene: TRBV2; d_gene: NA; CDR3aa: CASSEVVTGELFF; CDR3nt: TGTGCCAGCAGTGAAGTGGTCACCGGGGAGCTGTTTTTT
j_gene: TRBJ2-3; abundance: few; v_gene: TRBV7-9; d_gene: NA; CDR3aa: CASSLLGGRTDTQYF; CDR3nt: TGTGCCAGCAGCTTGCTCGGGGGGCGCACAGATACGCAGTATTTT
j_gene: TRBJ2-7; abundance: many; v_gene: TRBV27; d_gene: NA; CDR3aa: CASSLSGSIYEQYF; CDR3nt: TGTGCCAGCAGTTTATCGGGTAGTATCTACGAGCAGTACTTC
j_gene: TRBJ2-1; abundance: few; v_gene: TRBV20-1; d_gene: NA; CDR3aa: CSARRLVNEQFF; CDR3nt: TGCAGTGCTAGACGACTAGTCAATGAGCAGTTCTTC
j_gene: TRBJ1-1; abundance: few; v_gene: TRBV13; d_gene: NA; CDR3aa: CASSLEDQLNTEAFF; CDR3nt: TGTGCCAGCAGCTTAGAGGACCAGTTGAACACTGAAGCTTTCTTT
j_gene: TRBJ2-5; abundance: few; v_gene: TRBV5-1; d_gene: NA; CDR3aa: CASSAGYQETQYF; CDR3nt: TGCGCCAGCAGCGCAGGGTACCAAGAGACCCAGTACTTC
j_gene: TRBJ2-7; abundance: NA; v_gene: TRBV5-5; d_gene: TRBD2; CDR3aa: CASSLRTSGTYEQYF; CDR3nt: TGTGCCAGCAGCTTGCGGACTAGCGGGACGTACGAGCAGTACTTC
j_gene: TRBJ2-1; abundance: few; v_gene: TRBV24-1; d_gene: NA; CDR3aa: CATSDTNRLDNEQFF; CDR3nt: TGTGCCACCAGTGACACGAACCGACTAGATAATGAGCAGTTCTTC
j_gene: TRBJ2-3; abundance: many; v_gene: TRBV6-2/TRBV6-3; d_gene: NA; CDR3aa: CASSYSDTQYF; CDR3nt: TGTGCCAGCAGTTACTCAGATACGCAGTATTTT
j_gene: TRBJ2-7; abundance: many; v_gene: TRBV28; d_gene: NA; CDR3aa: CASSLRFYEQYF; CDR3nt: TGTGCCAGCAGTTTACGATTCTACGAGCAGTACTTC
j_gene: TRBJ2-7; abundance: NA; v_gene: TRBV6-1; d_gene: NA; CDR3aa: CASSGHTSPYEQYF; CDR3nt: TGTGCCAGCAGTGGCCACACGAGTCCCTACGAGCAGTACTTC
j_gene: TRBJ2-2; abundance: many; v_gene: TRBV29-1; d_gene: NA; CDR3aa: CSARGTGELFF; CDR3nt: TGCAGCGCCCGGGGGACCGGGGAGCTGTTTTTT
j_gene: TRBJ2-2; abundance: few; v_gene: TRBV25-1; d_gene: TRBD2; CDR3aa: CASSAPSGSFPGELFF; CDR3nt: TGTGCCAGCAGTGCTCCTAGCGGGAGTTTTCCCGGGGAGCTGTTTTTT
j_gene: TRBJ2-1; abundance: many; v_gene: TRBV24-1; d_gene: NA; CDR3aa: CATSGRKKNNEQFF; CDR3nt: TGTGCCACCAGTGGTCGGAAGAAGAACAATGAGCAGTTCTTC
j_gene: TRBJ2-7; abundance: few; v_gene: TRBV3-1; d_gene: NA; CDR3aa: CASSQPPYEQYF; CDR3nt: TGTGCCAGCAGCCAACCTCCCTACGAGCAGTACTTC
j_gene: TRBJ2-5; abundance: many; v_gene: TRBV12-3/TRBV12-4; d_gene: NA; CDR3aa: CASSLALGETQYF; CDR3nt: TGTGCCAGCAGTTTGGCCCTGGGGGAGACCCAGTACTTC